Presented here are 25 T cell receptor beta chains from one specimen sequenced in a study of regulatory T cells in long-lasting Graves disease. The time point here: persistent/refractory GD, antithyroid drugs over 5 years with positive TRAb. RNA isolated from PBMCs was used to make the TCR library. Both iRepertoire HTBI primers and Arm-PCR of CDR3 regions were used to build the TCR beta libraries. Each CDR3 protein is one row after TCRdb ran MiXCR on the multiplex PCR reads. The sample contains about 430,000 distinct CDR3 sequences, around 20% of which appear only once. The input for sequencing was peripheral blood mononuclear cells (PBMCs), taken when the disease was refractory, from a patient treated with antithyroid drugs. These receptors originate from a female donor with Graves disease.

This clonotype came up many times. This chain connects TRBV27 to TRBJ2-2; 8 bases agree with TRBD1. The CDR3 contains 15 residues. V trimming: 3 bases; J trimming: 4 bases; junction bases outside the gene matches: 4. Germline assignment: CDR1 MNHEY and CDR2 SMNVEV (reference sequence). This CDR3 is CASSFLDRATGELFF. The CDR3 DNA reads as TGTGCCAGCAGTTTTCTGGACAGGGCCACCGGGGAGCTGTTTTTT.

V and J are TRBV30 and TRBJ1-2, with D unresolved. Germline CDR1 and CDR2: GTSNPN and SVGIG (reference sequence). The CDR3 runs to 12 residues. V shed 4 bases and J shed 8 bases, with 14 bases lying between them. The CDR3 spells CAWTPGGFGYTF. The CDR3 bases are TGTGCCTGGACCCCTGGAGGGTTCGGCTACACCTTC. Full variable domain (remainder filled in from reference TRBV30 and TRBJ1-2): SQTIHQWPATLVQPVGSPLSLECTVEGTSNPNLYWYRQAAGRGLQLLFYSVGIGQISSEVPQNLSASRPQDRQFILSSKKLLLSDSGFYLCAWTPGGFGYTFGSGTRLTVV.

This clonotype has at least ten counts. The chain links TRBV20-1 to TRBJ1-1; tentatively, D is TRBD1 (6 bases). Trimming took 7 bases from V and 1 from J, leaving 13 bases between them. CDR3 length: 13 amino acids. Germline V lookup: CDR1 DFQATT, CDR2 SNEGSKA (reference sequence). Here the CDR3 DNA reads TGCAGTGTTTCTCCAGGGGCGAACACTGAAGCTTTCTTT. It is translated as CSVSPGANTEAFF.

This clonotype was counted between two and nine times. The rearrangement uses TRBV4-1 and TRBJ2-7, with 12 bases that match TRBD2. After removal of 3 bases from V and 6 bases from J, the junction contained 6 bases not matched to a gene. CDR3 length equals 15 residues. Germline values: CDR1 MGHRA, CDR2 YSYEKL. The CDR3 DNA reads as TGCGCCAGCAGCCATAGACTAGCGGGAGTTATCGAGCAGTACTTC. This gives the protein CASSHRLAGVIEQYF.

V usage is TRBV5-1 and J usage is TRBJ2-7, with 10 bases that match TRBD1. The CDR3 is 15 residues long. Germline V gene data show CDR1 as SGHRS and CDR2 as YFSETQ. V dropped 0 bases and J dropped 5; count of bases not matched to a gene: 5. The CDR3 spells CASSLGQGARDEQYF. The CDR3 DNA follows: TGCGCCAGCAGCTTGGGACAGGGGGCGCGGGACGAGCAGTACTTC.

In this sample, this clonotype turned up a few times. The rearrangement uses TRBV29-1 and TRBJ1-3, with 9 bases that match TRBD1. CDR3 size: 14 residues. Per the germline V gene, CDR1 is SQVTM and CDR2 is ANQGSEA. V was pared by 6 bases and J by 4 bases, with 7 bases of the junction left unmatched. The CDR3 spells CSVEGQGAGNTIYF. The CDR3 DNA sequence: TGCAGCGTGGAGGGACAGGGCGCCGGAAACACCATATATTTT. The full variable domain, rest sourced from reference TRBV29-1 and TRBJ1-3, is SAVISQKPSRDICQRGTSLTIQCQVDSQVTMMFWYRQQPGQSLTLIATANQGSEATYESGFVIDKFPISRPNLTFSTLTVSNMSPEDSSIYLCSVEGQGAGNTIYFGEGSWLTVV.

This clonotype was recorded at least ten times. This sequence joins TRBV2 and TRBJ1-1; 11 bases are a match to TRBD1. V lost 4 bases, J lost 6 bases, and 4 bases stayed unmatched. Germline values: CDR1 SNHLY, CDR2 FYNNEI. There are 14 residues in the CDR3. This CDR3 is CASSGTGGVAEAFF. CDR3 nucleotide sequence: TGTGCCAGCAGTGGGACAGGGGGCGTGGCTGAAGCTTTCTTT.

J is TRBJ1-4 and V is TRBV2, with D unclear. V was clipped by 6 bases and J by 6 bases, with 17 bases between them. Germline assignment: CDR1 SNHLY and CDR2 FYNNEI. The CDR3 loop spans 15 amino acids. CDR3 DNA sequence: TGTGCCAGCAGCTCTGGAAGGACCCGGTATGAAAAACTGTTTTTT. Its translation is CASSSGRTRYEKLFF. The complete variable domain, with remaining parts taken from reference TRBV2 and TRBJ1-4, reads EPEVTQTPSHQVTQMGQEVILRCVPISNHLYFYWYRQILGQKVEFLVSFYNNEISEKSEIFDDQFSVERPDGSNFTLKIRSTKLEDSAMYFCASSSGRTRYEKLFFGSGTQLSVL.

About this clonotype: A read error may explain this, as a much larger clone is one base away. The CDR3 does not close with the conserved phenylalanine or tryptophan, likely indicating a read error. The rearrangement links TRBV3-1 to TRBJ2-4; no clear D gene. V was cut by 0 bases and J by 11 bases, with 5 bases left in between. Looked up from germline, CDR1 is LGHDT and CDR2 is YNNKEL (reference sequence). The CDR3 has 11 amino acids. The chain's CDR3 is CASSQEALQYL. In nucleotides, the CDR3 is TGTGCCAGCAGCCAAGAGGCCCTTCAGTACCTC.

Worth noting for this clonotype: A clone one base away is much larger, so this may be a read error. The chain is built from TRBV30 and TRBJ1-6, with D unclear. From germline, CDR1 is GTSNPN and CDR2 SVGIG (reference sequence). The CDR3 covers 14 residues. DNA for the CDR3: TGTGCCTGGAGTGTCGGGCAGCTTAATCCACCCCTCCACTTT. Translation gives CAWSVGQLNPPLHF.

This clonotype was counted ten times or more. The chain couples TRBV12-3 or TRBV12-4 to TRBJ1-2; 11 nucleotides align to TRBD1. J lost 7 bases, V lost 6 bases, and 10 bases had no gene match. This CDR3 has 15 residues. The CDR3 sequence: CASSPPWTGGGGYTF. The CDR3 coding sequence is TGTGCCAGCAGCCCTCCCTGGACAGGGGGCGGTGGCTACACCTTC.

The J gene is TRBJ1-1, the V gene TRBV14; D remains unclear. This CDR3 is 13 amino acids long. Germline values: CDR1 SGHDN, CDR2 FVKESK. The germline V and J ends were trimmed by 2 bases and 2 bases, with 6 bases remaining between them. The CDR3 region has the DNA TGTGCCAGCAGCCAACCAGGCAACACTGAAGCTTTCTTT. The encoded protein is CASSQPGNTEAFF.

The rearrangement links TRBV28 to TRBJ1-3; a weak D match, TRBD1 (6 bases). With 1 base removed from V and 4 bases from J, the gap between germline ends came to 17 bases. The CDR3 totals 17 residues. CDR1 and CDR2 from the germline V gene are MDHEN and SYDVKM. Here the CDR3 DNA reads TGTGCCAGCAGTTTATACGGCGTCAGGGGTTTAGGAAACACCATATATTTT. Translating gives CASSLYGVRGLGNTIYF.

The V call is TRBV6-1, the J call TRBJ2-7; 12 positions match TRBD2. Germline CDR1 and CDR2: MNHNS and SASEGT. J gave up 1 base and V 2 bases, and 3 bases lay outside the gene matches. CDR3 length: 16 residues. CDR3 residues: CASSEQTSGRSYEQYF. The CDR3 region has the DNA TGTGCCAGCAGTGAACAGACTAGCGGGAGATCCTACGAGCAGTACTTC.

This clonotype has ten or more counts. V usage is TRBV28 and J usage is TRBJ1-2; TRBD1 aligns across 9 bases. V lost 5 bases and J lost 6; bases outside the gene matches: 10. The germline V gene encodes CDR1 MDHEN and CDR2 SYDVKM. This CDR3 contains 15 residues. DNA for the CDR3: TGTGCCAGCAGTCCCGCCGGGACAGGGTTGGATGGCTACACCTTC. This codes for CASSPAGTGLDGYTF.

V gene TRBV9 combines with J gene TRBJ2-4, with a tentative D call TRBD2 (6 bases). Trimming removed 3 bases from V and 6 bases from J, with 13 bases in between. The CDR3 has 14 amino acids. Germline V CDR1 and CDR2: SGDLS, YYNGEE. This chain's CDR3 is CASSEHGGVNIQYF. The CDR3 DNA sequence: TGTGCCAGCAGCGAACACGGGGGAGTAAACATTCAGTACTTC.

This clonotype has a count of ten or more. V gene TRBV12-3 or TRBV12-4 combines with J gene TRBJ2-2; TRBD2 matches 13 bases. The ends lost 5 bases at V and 8 bases at J; junction bases unmatched: 5. This CDR3 contains 15 residues. The CDR3 coding sequence is TGTGCCAGCAGTCCCGGACTAGCGGGAGAAGGGGAGCTGTTTTTT. It specifies CASSPGLAGEGELFF.

This clonotype was observed many times. The chain joins TRBV6-1 to TRBJ1-5, with D hard to call. Germline V lookup: CDR1 MNHNS, CDR2 SASEGT. The CDR3 sequence is 14 residues long. Trimming shortened V by 2 bases and J by 3 bases, and 8 bases separated the two germline ends. Here the CDR3 DNA reads TGTGCCAGCAGTGAAATTACAGTCAATCAGCCCCAGCATTTT. Translated, it gives CASSEITVNQPQHF.

The rearrangement joins TRBV6-1 to TRBJ2-1; the D gene is possibly TRBD2 (5 bases). CDR3 length equals 14 residues. CDR1 and CDR2 from the germline V gene are MNHNS and SASEGT. The ends were cut back, 9 bases at V and 0 bases at J, with 12 bases in the middle. CDR3 residues: CASKRELSYNEQFF. CDR3 bases: TGTGCCAGTAAAAGGGAGCTCTCCTACAATGAGCAGTTCTTC.

To note about this clonotype: It differs at one base from a far larger clone, so likely a read error. A read error is likely, as this CDR3 ends without the conserved phenylalanine or tryptophan. The gene calls are TRBV11-1 and TRBJ2-5; 14 bases align to TRBD2. Germline CDR1 and CDR2: SGHAT and FQDESV (reference sequence). The CDR3 has 15 residues. J was trimmed by 4 bases and V by 5 bases; bases with no gene match: 3. The CDR3: CASSMGLAGVETQYV. The CDR3 DNA reads as TGTGCCAGCAGCATGGGACTAGCGGGAGTAGAGACCCAGTACGTC.

This clonotype was counted only a few times. The rearrangement joins TRBV3-1 to TRBJ2-7, with 13 bases that match TRBD2. The V and J ends lost 1 base and 3 bases, in that order; junction bases with no gene match: 6. Germline V CDR1 and CDR2: LGHDT, YNNKEL (reference sequence). The CDR3 consists of 17 residues. This CDR3 reads CASSQGARLAGGYEQYF. The CDR3 nucleotides read TGTGCCAGCAGCCAAGGAGCCCGACTAGCGGGAGGCTACGAGCAGTACTTC.

This clonotype came up many times. The chain uses TRBV15 and TRBJ2-7; 11 bases fit TRBD2. Germline CDR1 and CDR2: LNHNV and YYDKDF (reference sequence). CDR3 length equals 13 residues. The CDR3 DNA reads as TGTGCAACTAGCGGGAGTTTTTCGGTCGAGCAGTACTTC. Residues: CATSGSFSVEQYF. The full variable domain, with the rest looked up from reference TRBV15 and TRBJ2-7, is DAMVIQNPRYQVTQFGKPVTLSCSQTLNHNVMYWYQQKSSQAPKLLFHYYDKDFNNEADTPDNFQSRRPNTSFCFLDIRSPGLGDTAMYLCATSGSFSVEQYFGPGTRLTVT.

To note about this clonotype: One base away lies a much larger clone, so this may be a sequencing read error. The V call is TRBV2, the J call TRBJ2-2; TRBD2 is a possible D gene (6 bases). Germline V gene sequence: CDR1 SNHLY, CDR2 FYNNEI. V lost 1 base and J lost 4, with 10 bases in between. The CDR3 length is 15 residues. The CDR3 DNA reads as TGTGCCAGCAGTGAAGGGGGGGTAGTCACCGGGGAGCTGTTTTTT. Translation: CASSEGGVVTGELFF.

This chain joins TRBV7-2 and TRBJ1-1; D remains unclear. V was cut by 2 bases and J by 0 bases, with 16 bases left in between. This CDR3 has 17 amino acids. CDR1 and CDR2 from the germline V gene are SGHTA and FQGNSA. The CDR3 bases are TGTGCCAGCAGCTTACACACTCCTGGCCGACTGAACACTGAAGCTTTCTTT. The encoded protein is CASSLHTPGRLNTEAFF.

This clonotype was seen many times. The chain uses TRBV12-3 or TRBV12-4 and TRBJ2-7; no firm D call. With 7 bases removed from V and 5 bases from J, the gap between germline ends came to 12 bases. This CDR3 has 12 amino acids. The CDR3 region has the DNA TGTGCCAGCAAAATTGGGTCCAACGAGCAGTACTTC. This gives the protein CASKIGSNEQYF.